Below, 24 T cell receptor beta chains from the same sample are listed, as sequenced in a study of cytomegalovirus exposure and HLA in healthy donors. The PCR was carried out with 60 Vbeta primers and 13 Jbeta primers. Profiled with immunoSEQ multiplex PCR; TCRdb holds only in-frame clones, not every one. The sample carries 100,000 to 150,000 clones, 65% to 80% recorded once. The sequencing input was PBMCs. These receptors originate from a woman between 55 and 75 years old in good health and CMV-seropositive.

The rearrangement joins TRBV19 to TRBJ2-1; 13 bases map to TRBD2. The CDR3 runs 14 residues. Germline CDR1 is LNHDA and CDR2 is SQIVND (reference sequence). V was pared by 9 bases and J by 10 bases, with 9 bases of the junction left unmatched. This chain's CDR3 is CASATSGGGGEQFF. Written as DNA, the CDR3 is TGTGCCAGCGCAACTAGCGGGGGGGGAGGGGAGCAGTTCTTC.

The rearrangement joins TRBV5-5 to TRBJ1-4; TRBD1 aligns across 9 bases. The CDR3 covers 15 residues. With V trimmed by 4 bases and J by 10 bases, 11 bases remained unmatched. Germline V gives CDR1 SGHKS, CDR2 YYEKEE (reference sequence). The CDR3 loop reads CASSTRPGQGGKLFF. CDR3 coding DNA: TGTGCCAGCAGCACTAGACCGGGACAGGGAGGAAAACTGTTTTTT. Drawing the rest from reference TRBV5-5 and TRBJ1-4, the complete variable domain is DAGVTQSPTHLIKTRGQQVTLRCSPISGHKSVSWYQQVLGQGPQFIFQYYEKEERGRGNFPDRFSARQFPNYSSELNVNALLLGDSALYLCASSTRPGQGGKLFFGSGTQLSVL.

This chain links TRBV7-9 with TRBJ2-2, with 8 bases that match TRBD1. The junction had 9 bases not matched to a gene; V was cut back by 3 bases and J by 0 bases. This CDR3 spans 18 amino acids. Germline-derived CDR1 and CDR2 are SEHNR and FQNEAQ (reference sequence). The CDR3 DNA reads as TGTGCCAGCAGCTTCCCAAAGGGACAGGCCCCGAACACCGGGGAGCTGTTTTTT. It yields the protein CASSFPKGQAPNTGELFF.

A few counts support this clone. This chain connects TRBV7-9 to TRBJ2-5; tentative D call: TRBD2 (6 bases). Germline assignment: CDR1 SEHNR and CDR2 FQNEAQ (reference sequence). Trimming removed 5 bases from V and 5 bases from J, with 21 bases in between. The CDR3 runs 16 residues. The CDR3 DNA follows: TGTGCCAGCAGCCCCTCCGGGGGAGAAAGTTGGGAGACCCAGTACTTC. It encodes CASSPSGGESWETQYF.

This chain joins TRBV7-2 and TRBJ2-7; maybe TRBD2 (5 bases). This CDR3 has 13 residues. CDR1 and CDR2 from the germline V gene are SGHTA and FQGNSA. V lost 5 bases and J lost 4, with 12 bases in between. CDR3 protein: CASSPGVGYEQYF. CDR3 nucleotide sequence: TGTGCCAGCAGCCCCGGGGTGGGTTACGAGCAGTACTTC. Using reference TRBV7-2 and TRBJ2-7 for the parts outside the CDR3, the full variable domain is GAGVSQSPSNKVTEKGKDVELRCDPISGHTALYWYRQSLGQGLEFLIYFQGNSAPDKSGLPSDRFSAERTGGSVSTLTIQRTQQEDSAVYLCASSPGVGYEQYFGPGTRLTVT.

This chain joins TRBV27 and TRBJ1-1; possibly TRBD1 for D (6 bases). Germline V CDR1 and CDR2: MNHEY, SMNVEV (reference sequence). V lost 7 bases and J lost 8, with 17 bases in between. This CDR3 is built from 13 residues. CDR3 sequence (DNA): TGTGCCAGCACCCCGGGAGGGGGTCTAGAAGCTTTCTTT. Protein product: CASTPGGGLEAFF.

The CDR3 protein is CASSLEGQGGGNEQFF. The CDR3 DNA follows: TGCGCCAGCAGCTTAGAGGGACAGGGGGGGGGCAATGAGCAGTTCTTC. This sequence joins TRBV5-1 and TRBJ2-1; 11 bases agree with TRBD1. The CDR3 is made up of 16 amino acids. The trim removed 2 bases at V and 6 bases at J, leaving 7 bases unmatched. CDR1 SGHRS and CDR2 YFSETQ come from the germline V gene.

This clone is a singleton in its sample. CDR3 coding DNA: TGTGCCACCAGCAGAGAATTGAAGGGGCTCTACGAGCAGTACTTC. Encoded protein: CATSRELKGLYEQYF. V and J are TRBV15 and TRBJ2-7; TRBD1 might be the D (5 bases). CDR3 length equals 15 residues. CDR1 is LNHNV and CDR2 is YYDKDF in the germline V gene (reference sequence). V was trimmed by 0 bases and J by 3 bases, leaving 12 bases between them.

The chain is built from TRBV19 and TRBJ1-1, with D possibly matching TRBD1 (6 bases). Germline V lookup: CDR1 LNHDA, CDR2 SQIVND (reference sequence). V was clipped by 5 bases and J by 3 bases, with 16 bases between them. This CDR3 comprises 15 residues. In DNA, the CDR3 is TGTGCCAGTAGTTCCATCGGGGGGCTTGACACTGAAGCTTTCTTT. Translated: CASSSIGGLDTEAFF.

This clone was counted a single time. This chain connects TRBV7-9 to TRBJ1-1; 9 nucleotides agree with TRBD1. The V gene's germline CDR1 is SEHNR and CDR2 FQNEAQ (reference sequence). CDR3 size: 15 residues. V was pared by 0 bases and J by 4 bases, with 3 bases of the junction left unmatched. CDR3 DNA sequence: TGTGCCAGCAGCTTAGCACAGGGGGCGGGCACTGAAGCTTTCTTT. Translated, it gives CASSLAQGAGTEAFF.

The rearrangement joins TRBV30 to TRBJ1-1; possibly TRBD1 for D (5 bases). The CDR3 sequence is 14 residues long. The V gene lost 1 base and the J gene lost 2 bases, with 11 bases spanning the gap. CDR1 is GTSNPN and CDR2 is SVGIG in the germline V gene (reference sequence). CDR3 amino acids: CAWSGGVANTEAFF. CDR3 coding DNA: TGTGCCTGGAGTGGGGGGGTAGCAAACACTGAAGCTTTCTTT.

The chain combines TRBV6-5 with TRBJ1-4, with D possibly matching TRBD1 (5 bases). CDR3 length: 12 amino acids. CDR1 is MNHEY, CDR2 SVGAGI, per germline. Trimming took off 5 bases at V and 11 bases at J, with 12 bases between the two ends. Written as DNA, the CDR3 is TGTGCCAGCAGTCGGACACAGGAGAAACTGTTTTTT. Translating gives CASSRTQEKLFF.

The V call is TRBV4-2, the J call TRBJ1-4, with D perhaps TRBD1 (6 bases). V was cut by 1 base and J by 8 bases, with 11 bases left in between. CDR3 length: 14 residues. Germline-derived CDR1 and CDR2 are LGHNA and YNFKEQ. CDR3 residues: CASSQAGTWEKLFF. For the CDR3, the DNA is TGTGCCAGCAGCCAAGCCGGGACATGGGAAAAACTGTTTTTT.

The gene calls are TRBV4-1 and TRBJ1-1, with D tentatively TRBD1 (6 bases). The germline V and J ends were trimmed by 5 bases and 1 base, with 11 bases remaining between them. This CDR3 is 14 amino acids long. CDR1 and CDR2 from the germline V gene are MGHRA and YSYEKL. The CDR3 DNA reads as TGCGCCAGCAGCTCAAGACAGGAGAACACTGAAGCTTTCTTT. As protein: CASSSRQENTEAFF.

This clone has a single count. V usage is TRBV19 and J usage is TRBJ2-7; 8 nucleotides agree with TRBD1. CDR3 length equals 14 residues. The V segment lost 5 bases and the J segment 6 bases; nucleotides outside the gene matches: 9. The germline V gene has CDR1 LNHDA and CDR2 SQIVND (reference sequence). CDR3 in DNA: TGTGCCAGTAGTGACAGGGGCCTTCCTTTCGAGCAGTACTTC. Its translation: CASSDRGLPFEQYF.

The rearrangement uses TRBV7-8 and TRBJ2-2; the match to TRBD2 covers 10 bases. The J segment lost 8 bases and the V segment lost 3 bases, leaving 9 bases of the junction unmatched. Germline V gene sequence: CDR1 SGHVS, CDR2 FQNEAQ. CDR3 size: 16 residues. As DNA, the CDR3 is TGTGCCAGCAGCTTGGGGCTAGCGGGAGTAGGTGGGGAGCTGTTTTTT. It is translated as CASSLGLAGVGGELFF.

The CDR3 DNA reads as TGTGCCAGCAGCCAGGCGTACCGGGACACCCGAGTCTATGGCTACACCTTC. Translating it yields CASSQAYRDTRVYGYTF. The chain is built from TRBV7-8 and TRBJ1-2; D perhaps matches TRBD1 (6 bases). CDR3 length: 17 amino acids. The V and J ends lost 5 bases and 4 bases respectively, with 23 bases between them. Germline V gene data show CDR1 as SGHVS and CDR2 as FQNEAQ.

The table lists this clone with a few counts. The rearrangement links TRBV11-1 to TRBJ2-5, with 9 bases identical to TRBD1. V gave up 5 bases and J gave up 5 bases; unmatched junction bases: 6. Looked up from germline, CDR1 is SGHAT and CDR2 is FQDESV (reference sequence). The CDR3 covers 14 residues. CDR3 DNA sequence: TGTGCCAGCAGCGAGAACAGGGGGCCGGAGACCCAGTACTTC. This translates into CASSENRGPETQYF.

The V call is TRBV11-2, the J call TRBJ1-1, with D possibly being TRBD1 (5 bases). With 1 base removed from V and 0 bases from J, the gap between germline ends came to 9 bases. CDR1 SGHAT and CDR2 FQNNGV come from the germline V gene. The CDR3 extends over 15 amino acids. CDR3 coding DNA: TGTGCCAGCAGCTTAGTGGGGGGATTGAACACTGAAGCTTTCTTT. Protein product: CASSLVGGLNTEAFF.

The chain combines TRBV13 with TRBJ2-7; D is perhaps TRBD2 (5 bases). V dropped 4 bases and J dropped 7 bases, with 11 bases sitting between them. The CDR3 totals 12 residues. Germline CDR1 reads PRHDT; CDR2 reads FYEKMQ (reference sequence). CDR3 bases: TGTGCCAGCAGCTCCGATCGGGGAGAGCAGTACTTC. This sequence encodes CASSSDRGEQYF. Using reference TRBV13 and TRBJ2-7 for the parts outside the CDR3, the full variable domain is AAGVIQSPRHLIKEKRETATLKCYPIPRHDTVYWYQQGPGQDPQFLISFYEKMQSDKGSIPDRFSAQQFSDYHSELNMSSLELGDSALYFCASSSDRGEQYFGPGTRLTVT.

CDR3 DNA: TGTGCCAGCAGCTTCTCGAGCGGGGCTACCCAAGAGACCCAGTACTTC. Encoded protein: CASSFSSGATQETQYF. V gene TRBV7-9 combines with J gene TRBJ2-5, with 7 bases lining up with TRBD2. After removal of 3 bases from V and 1 base from J, the junction contained 8 bases not matched to a gene. The germline V gene encodes CDR1 SEHNR and CDR2 FQNEAQ (reference sequence). The CDR3 covers 16 residues.

This rearrangement joins TRBV5-1 to TRBJ1-6; 11 bases agree with TRBD1. The CDR3 consists of 15 residues. J gave up 9 bases and V 5 bases, and 7 bases lay outside the gene matches. From germline, CDR1 is SGHRS and CDR2 YFSETQ. DNA of the CDR3: TGCGCCAGCAGTGAAGGACAGGGGGCAGTTTCACCCCTCCACTTT. Encoded protein: CASSEGQGAVSPLHF.

The chain has TRBV15 and TRBJ2-2; possibly TRBD1 for D (6 bases). In germline, CDR1 is LNHNV, CDR2 YYDKDF (reference sequence). The V end was cut by 5 bases, the J end by 6 bases, with 13 bases between. The CDR3 consists of 14 residues. Here the CDR3 DNA reads TGTGCCACCAGCGGACGAACAGGGTCCGGGGAGCTGTTTTTT. Translated: CATSGRTGSGELFF.

V is TRBV29-1 and J is TRBJ2-1; weak D call: TRBD2 (7 bases). Germline CDR1 SQVTM, CDR2 ANQGSEA. The CDR3 sequence is 14 residues long. Deletions cut 1 base from V and 3 bases from J, with 10 bases between. The CDR3 region has the DNA TGCAGCGTTGAAGCGGGGGGCTACTACAATGAGCAGTTCTTC. Translated: CSVEAGGYYNEQFF.